The present TCR beta chain was sequenced within a study of T cell responses to AZD1222 COVID-19 vaccine. Sequencing used immunoSEQ multiplex PCR; TCRdb keeps in-frame clones, though not all of them. The data show about 99,000 clones, roughly 86% seen once. CDR3 length: 15 amino acids. Trimming took 6 bases from V and 6 from J, leaving 18 bases between them. Germline V gene data show CDR1 as MDHEN and CDR2 as SYDVKM. Sample: peripheral blood, taken 28 days after the second dose of the MenACWY control vaccine. The rearrangement uses TRBV28 and TRBJ1-5, with a tentative D call TRBD1 (5 bases). The receptor's source is an adult who received the MenACWY meningococcal vaccine as a control. The CDR3 protein is CASSLAPGRTQPQHF. The DNA of the CDR3 is TGTGCCAGCAGCTTGGCGCCAGGGAGGACTCAGCCCCAGCATTTT.